Described below is a single T cell receptor beta chain sequence and its context. Profiling relied on immunoSEQ multiplex PCR, and the TCRdb table lists in-frame clones only, not all of them. Among 2.3 million or so clones listed, 90% to 95% were seen once. The sample is drawn from a study of shared clonotypes between healthy human individuals. This CDR3 has 11 amino acids. V gave up 8 bases and J gave up 5 bases, with 7 bases separating them. CDR1 is MNHEY and CDR2 is SVGAGI in the germline V gene. The chain combines TRBV6-5 with TRBJ2-1; no clear D gene. The material sequenced was naive CD4+ T cells from PBMCs. Specified subset: CD45RA+ positively selected. The sequence came from a man between 18 and 29 years old in good health. Some clones in this sample may be carry-over from other donors' samples. CDR3 DNA sequence: TGTGCCAGCGGACGGAACAATGAGCAGTTCTTC. Protein sequence: CASGRNNEQFF.